Each of the 13 T cell receptor beta chains below was sequenced from the same sample in a study of blood T cell repertoires in COVID-19. Generated by immunoSEQ multiplex PCR, the TCRdb table keeps only in-frame clones and is missing some. The data contain about 400,000 clones, about nine tenths of them seen just once; the ten biggest clones take up approximately 1.4%. The sample consisted of peripheral blood. These receptors originate from a woman aged 25 to 39 with active or convalescent COVID-19.

V gene TRBV5-6 combines with J gene TRBJ2-1; weak D call: TRBD1 (6 bases). V lost 4 bases to trimming and J lost 4 bases, with 15 bases between them. This CDR3 region has 15 residues. CDR1 and CDR2 (germline): SGHDT, YYEEEE. In DNA, the CDR3 is TGTGCCAGCAGCCTTAGACAGGCTGGATACAATGAGCAGTTCTTC. As protein: CASSLRQAGYNEQFF.

The sample holds one count of this clone. This chain uses TRBV6-1 with TRBJ2-7, with a possible D match to TRBD1 (6 bases). The ends were cut back, 2 bases at V and 4 bases at J, with 15 bases in the middle. This CDR3 is built from 15 residues. Germline V gene sequence: CDR1 MNHNS, CDR2 SASEGT. The CDR3 nucleotides are TGTGCCAGCAGTGAAACATCGGGACACCTATACGAGCAGTACTTC. It encodes CASSETSGHLYEQYF.

The rearrangement uses TRBV15 and TRBJ2-3; 9 nucleotides line up with TRBD2. The CDR3 is 15 residues long. Germline CDR1 LNHNV, CDR2 YYDKDF (reference sequence). The V gene end was trimmed by 4 bases and the J gene end by 2 bases; junction bases not matched to a gene: 4. The CDR3 loop reads CATSMTSGATDTQYF. Written as DNA, the CDR3 is TGTGCCACCAGCATGACTAGCGGAGCCACAGATACGCAGTATTTT.

The rearrangement joins TRBV4-1 to TRBJ1-1; D unresolved. Germline CDR1 MGHRA, CDR2 YSYEKL. The CDR3 spans 16 residues. The germline V and J ends were trimmed by 2 bases and 6 bases, with 19 bases remaining between them. The CDR3 sequence is CASSQREAAAEAEAFF. The CDR3, as DNA: TGCGCCAGCAGCCAAAGGGAGGCGGCCGCTGAGGCTGAAGCTTTCTTT.

The CDR3 here is CASSLSRGSLEGGNTEAFF. In DNA, the CDR3 is TGTGCCAGCAGCTTATCTCGGGGGTCTTTGGAGGGTGGGAACACTGAAGCTTTCTTT. V usage is TRBV7-9 and J usage is TRBJ1-1; TRBD1 might be the D (5 bases). CDR3 length: 19 residues. Germline V gene lookup returns CDR1 SEHNR and CDR2 FQNEAQ (reference sequence). The V gene lost 2 bases and the J gene lost 1 base, with 23 bases spanning the gap. The variable domain in full, completed from reference TRBV7-9 and TRBJ1-1, reads DTGVSQNPRHKITKRGQNVTFRCDPISEHNRLYWYRQTLGQGPEFLTYFQNEAQLEKSRLLSDRFSAERPKGSFSTLEIQRTEQGDSAMYLCASSLSRGSLEGGNTEAFFGQGTRLTVV.

The chain uses TRBV27 and TRBJ1-5, with TRBD1 matching 8 bases. Germline assignment: CDR1 MNHEY and CDR2 SMNVEV (reference sequence). The trim removed 6 bases at V and 7 bases at J, leaving 2 bases unmatched. This CDR3 region has 12 residues. CDR3 nucleotide sequence: TGTGCCAGCAGACAGGGGGGACAGCCCCAGCATTTT. This encodes CASRQGGQPQHF.

This chain joins TRBV6-5 and TRBJ1-2; maybe TRBD1 (5 bases). V was trimmed by 8 bases and J by 7 bases, leaving 17 bases between them. The CDR3 runs 13 residues. Per germline, CDR1 MNHEY and CDR2 SVGAGI. The CDR3 region is CASSNAGGSGYTF. The CDR3 DNA reads as TGTGCCAGCTCAAACGCGGGGGGTAGTGGCTACACCTTC.

The chain employs TRBV29-1 and TRBJ2-2; perhaps TRBD2 as D (6 bases). The V gene's germline CDR1 is SQVTM and CDR2 ANQGSEA. The CDR3 is 13 amino acids. The V end was cut by 3 bases, the J end by 5 bases, with 10 bases between. The CDR3 coding sequence is TGCAGCGTTGATGGAGGGAAAACCGGGGAGCTGTTTTTT. Translated: CSVDGGKTGELFF.

This sequence joins TRBV7-2 and TRBJ1-5, with D possibly being TRBD1 (5 bases). There are 15 residues in the CDR3. CDR1 is SGHTA, CDR2 FQGNSA, per germline. V was clipped by 2 bases and J by 0 bases, with 8 bases between them. The CDR3 nucleotides are TGTGCCAGCAGCTTACAGGGATATAGCAATCAGCCCCAGCATTTT. Protein product: CASSLQGYSNQPQHF.

The chain couples TRBV19 to TRBJ2-4; 10 bases map to TRBD2. CDR3 length: 17 residues. Germline values: CDR1 LNHDA, CDR2 SQIVND (reference sequence). V lost 3 bases to trimming and J lost 9 bases; unmatched junction nucleotides: 14. The CDR3 DNA follows: TGTGCCAGTAGTATGTCTTTTCTAGCGGGAGATTTGGGCATTCAGTACTTC. Translated: CASSMSFLAGDLGIQYF.

V is TRBV6-5 and J is TRBJ1-1; D is undetermined. Trimming removed 0 bases from V and 3 bases from J, with 14 bases in between. The CDR3 contains 16 residues. Germline V gene lookup returns CDR1 MNHEY and CDR2 SVGAGI. The CDR3 DNA reads as TGTGCCAGCAGTTACTCCCACGCACGAGGGCACACTGAAGCTTTCTTT. This sequence encodes CASSYSHARGHTEAFF.

The rearrangement uses TRBV5-1 and TRBJ1-1; possibly TRBD1 for D (6 bases). The CDR3 has 14 amino acids. The ends were cut back, 0 bases at V and 6 bases at J, with 12 bases in the middle. Germline CDR1 SGHRS, CDR2 YFSETQ. The CDR3 sequence: CASSLGDNNPEAFF. The CDR3 bases are TGCGCCAGCAGCTTGGGGGACAACAACCCTGAAGCTTTCTTT.

The V call is TRBV5-4, the J call TRBJ2-2; a possible D gene is TRBD1 (6 bases). Germline loops: CDR1 SGHNT, CDR2 YYREEE (reference sequence). The CDR3 sequence is 13 residues long. V lost 4 bases to trimming and J lost 6 bases, with 10 bases between them. The CDR3 spells CASSQGYPGELFF. The CDR3 coding sequence is TGTGCCAGCAGCCAGGGGTATCCCGGGGAGCTGTTTTTT.